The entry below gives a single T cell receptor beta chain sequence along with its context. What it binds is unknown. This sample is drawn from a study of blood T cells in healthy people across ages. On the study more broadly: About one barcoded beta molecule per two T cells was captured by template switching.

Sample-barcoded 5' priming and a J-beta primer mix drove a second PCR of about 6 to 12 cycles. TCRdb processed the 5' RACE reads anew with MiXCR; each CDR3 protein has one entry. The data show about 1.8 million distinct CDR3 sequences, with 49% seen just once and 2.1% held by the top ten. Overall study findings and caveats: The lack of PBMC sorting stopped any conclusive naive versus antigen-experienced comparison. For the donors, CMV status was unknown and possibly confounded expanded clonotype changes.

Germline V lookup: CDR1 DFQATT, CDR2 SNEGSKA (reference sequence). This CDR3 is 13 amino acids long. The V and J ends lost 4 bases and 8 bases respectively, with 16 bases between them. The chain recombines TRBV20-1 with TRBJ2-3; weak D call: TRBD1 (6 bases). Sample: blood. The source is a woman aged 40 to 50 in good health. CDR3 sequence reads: CSAKRQEQGTQYF. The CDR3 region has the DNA TGCAGTGCTAAGCGACAGGAGCAGGGTACGCAGTATTTT.